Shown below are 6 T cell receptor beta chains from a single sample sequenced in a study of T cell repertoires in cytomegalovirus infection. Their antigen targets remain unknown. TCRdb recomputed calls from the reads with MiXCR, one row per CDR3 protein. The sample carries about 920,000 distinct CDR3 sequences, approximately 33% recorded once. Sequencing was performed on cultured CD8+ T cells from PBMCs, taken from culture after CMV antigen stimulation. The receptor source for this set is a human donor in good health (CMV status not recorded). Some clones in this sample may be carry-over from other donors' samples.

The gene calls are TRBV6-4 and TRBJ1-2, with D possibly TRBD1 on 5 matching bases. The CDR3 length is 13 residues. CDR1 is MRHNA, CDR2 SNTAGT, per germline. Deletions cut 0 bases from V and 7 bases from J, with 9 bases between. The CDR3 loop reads CASSDSSRAGYTF. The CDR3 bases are TGTGCCAGCAGTGACTCGAGCAGGGCTGGCTACACCTTC.

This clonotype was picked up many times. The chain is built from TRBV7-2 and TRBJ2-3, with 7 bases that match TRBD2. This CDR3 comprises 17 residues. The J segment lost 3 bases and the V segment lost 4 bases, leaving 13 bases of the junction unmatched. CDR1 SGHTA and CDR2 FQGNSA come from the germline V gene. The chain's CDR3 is CASSSSLWDYTTDTQYF. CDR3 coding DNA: TGTGCCAGCAGCTCTAGTTTGTGGGACTACACGACAGATACGCAGTATTTT.

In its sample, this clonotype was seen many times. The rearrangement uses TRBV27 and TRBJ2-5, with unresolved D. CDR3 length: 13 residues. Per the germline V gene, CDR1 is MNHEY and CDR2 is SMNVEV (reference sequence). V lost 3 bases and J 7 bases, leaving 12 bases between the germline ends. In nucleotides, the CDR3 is TGTGCCAGCAGTTTCTCCTCTTTGGGGACCCAGTACTTC. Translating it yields CASSFSSLGTQYF.

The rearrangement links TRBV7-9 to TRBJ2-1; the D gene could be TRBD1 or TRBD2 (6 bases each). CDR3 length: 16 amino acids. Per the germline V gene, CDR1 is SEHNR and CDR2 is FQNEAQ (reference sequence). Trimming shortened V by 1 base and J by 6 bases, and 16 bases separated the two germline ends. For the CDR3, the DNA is TGTGCCAGCAGCTTAGAACGGTCGGGGGCTCTCAATGAGCAGTTCTTC. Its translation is CASSLERSGALNEQFF.

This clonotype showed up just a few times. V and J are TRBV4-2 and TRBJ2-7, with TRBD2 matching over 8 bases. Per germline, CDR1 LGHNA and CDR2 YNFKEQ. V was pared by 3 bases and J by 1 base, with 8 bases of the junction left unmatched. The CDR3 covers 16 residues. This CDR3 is CASSHSSTGGSYEQYF. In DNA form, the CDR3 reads TGTGCCAGCAGCCACTCTTCAACGGGGGGGTCCTACGAGCAGTACTTC.

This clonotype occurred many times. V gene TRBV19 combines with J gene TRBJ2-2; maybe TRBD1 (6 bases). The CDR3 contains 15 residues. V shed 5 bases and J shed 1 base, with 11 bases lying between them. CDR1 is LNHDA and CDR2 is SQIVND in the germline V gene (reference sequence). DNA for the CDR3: TGTGCCAGTAGTTCCCGACAGGAGAACACCGGGGAGCTGTTTTTT. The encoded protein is CASSSRQENTGELFF.